A single sample is the source of the 6 T cell receptor beta chains below, sequenced in a study of blood T cell repertoires in COVID-19. Produced via immunoSEQ multiplex PCR; TCRdb's table is partial and in-frame only. Counted here are roughly 250,000 clones, roughly 80% occurring once; the ten biggest clones make up roughly 4.6%. Sequencing was performed on peripheral blood. These receptors all come from a woman older than 75 with active or convalescent COVID-19.

V and J are TRBV29-1 and TRBJ2-5; D call uncertain. The V gene's germline CDR1 is SQVTM and CDR2 ANQGSEA. Trimming stripped 1 base from V and 4 bases from J, with 10 bases between. CDR3 length equals 13 residues. The CDR3 DNA follows: TGCAGCGTTGAAGCGGGTCGACGAGAGACCCAGTACTTC. This translates into CSVEAGRRETQYF.

DNA for the CDR3: TGTGCCAGCTCACCCACAAGCGCTGAGCAGTTCTTC. Translated, it gives CASSPTSAEQFF. The J gene is TRBJ2-1, the V gene TRBV18; no reliable D call. This CDR3 spans 12 amino acids. The V gene's germline CDR1 is KGHSH and CDR2 LQKENI. The V end was cut by 3 bases, the J end by 9 bases, with 9 bases between. Supplemented by reference TRBV18 and TRBJ2-1, the full variable domain reads NAGVMQNPRHLVRRRGQEARLRCSPMKGHSHVYWYRQLPEEGLKFMVYLQKENIIDESGMPKERFSAEFPKEGPSILRIQQVVRGDSAAYFCASSPTSAEQFFGPGTRLTVL.

The chain combines TRBV2 with TRBJ2-1; maybe TRBD1 (5 bases). The CDR3 totals 14 residues. With 2 bases removed from V and 7 bases from J, the gap between germline ends came to 12 bases. The V gene's germline CDR1 is SNHLY and CDR2 FYNNEI. This CDR3 reads CASSEIQGWNEQFF. The CDR3 bases are TGTGCCAGCAGTGAAATCCAGGGCTGGAATGAGCAGTTCTTC.

This chain joins TRBV27 and TRBJ1-2, with D maybe TRBD1 (6 bases). The CDR3 runs to 14 residues. Germline V gene sequence: CDR1 MNHEY, CDR2 SMNVEV (reference sequence). The V gene lost 6 bases and the J gene lost 2 bases, with 13 bases spanning the gap. The CDR3 region is CASRSDRTNYGYTF. In nucleotides, the CDR3 is TGTGCCAGCAGGTCCGACAGGACAAACTATGGCTACACCTTC.

This clone was picked up one time. The rearrangement joins TRBV7-9 to TRBJ1-5; no clear D. The length of the CDR3 is 14 residues. The germline CDR1 and CDR2 sequences are SEHNR and FQNEAQ (reference sequence). V lost 2 bases, J lost 0 bases, and 5 bases lay in between. The CDR3 DNA sequence: TGTGCCAGCAGCTTATCAGATAGCAATCAGCCCCAGCATTTT. Amino acid sequence: CASSLSDSNQPQHF.

The chain joins TRBV19 to TRBJ2-5, with a weak D call TRBD1 (6 bases). CDR3 size: 16 residues. Germline loops: CDR1 LNHDA, CDR2 SQIVND (reference sequence). V was cut by 10 bases and J by 2 bases, with 23 bases left in between. The CDR3 loop reads CATSKQGGRSQETQYF. The CDR3 DNA reads TGTGCCACCTCAAAACAAGGGGGACGGAGTCAAGAGACCCAGTACTTC.